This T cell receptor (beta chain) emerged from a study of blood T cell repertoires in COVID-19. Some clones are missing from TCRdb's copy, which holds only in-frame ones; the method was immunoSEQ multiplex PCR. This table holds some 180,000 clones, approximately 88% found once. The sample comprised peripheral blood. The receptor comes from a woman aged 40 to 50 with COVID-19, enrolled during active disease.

CDR3 DNA sequence: TGTGCCACCTCCCCCCTAGCGGGGCAAGAGACCCAGTACTTC. Residues: CATSPLAGQETQYF. The chain carries TRBV2 and TRBJ2-5; 9 bases are shared with TRBD2. After removal of 10 bases from V and 2 bases from J, the junction contained 8 bases not matched to a gene. CDR3 size: 14 residues. Germline V lookup: CDR1 SNHLY, CDR2 FYNNEI.